This T cell receptor beta chain was found in a study of blood T cells in healthy people across ages. Alongside a J-beta primer mix, a sample-barcoded 5' primer served in a second PCR lasting roughly 6 to 11 cycles. Each cDNA molecule carried a tag from a template-switch adaptor that contained 12 random nucleotides. MiXCR, run by TCRdb on the 5' RACE reads, gives a single entry per CDR3 protein. The sample lists fewer than 900,000 distinct CDR3 sequences; about 42% were seen once. Remarks on this clonotype: Its specificity is unknown.

CDR1 MDHEN and CDR2 SYDVKM come from the germline V gene. The CDR3 spans 14 residues. Study observations and caveats: Changes seen in expanded clonotypes were possibly confounded by donor CMV status left unknown.

The sequenced sample was blood. This sequence originates from a woman aged 55-69 years in good health. The chain carries TRBV28 and TRBJ2-4; TRBD1 matches 9 bases. TRBJ2-7 explains the end of the DNA better; the J call may be wrong. For the CDR3, the DNA is TGTGCCAGCATCACAGGGGGCCATGGGTACGAGCAGTACTTC. Protein sequence: CASITGGHGYEQYF.